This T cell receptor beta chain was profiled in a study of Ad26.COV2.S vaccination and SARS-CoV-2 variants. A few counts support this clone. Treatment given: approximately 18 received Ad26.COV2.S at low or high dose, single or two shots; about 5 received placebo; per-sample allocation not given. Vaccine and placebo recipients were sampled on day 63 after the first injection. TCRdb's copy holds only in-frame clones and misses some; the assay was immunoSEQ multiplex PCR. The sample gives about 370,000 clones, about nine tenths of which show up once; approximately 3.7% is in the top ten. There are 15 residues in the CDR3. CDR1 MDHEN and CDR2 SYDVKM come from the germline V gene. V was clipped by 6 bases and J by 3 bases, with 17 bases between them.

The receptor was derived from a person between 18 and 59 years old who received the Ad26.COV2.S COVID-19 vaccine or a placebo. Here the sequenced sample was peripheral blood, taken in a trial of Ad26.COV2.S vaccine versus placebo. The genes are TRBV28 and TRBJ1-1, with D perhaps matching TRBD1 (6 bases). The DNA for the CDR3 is TGTGCCAGCAGCTCATCGGGGCAGGGGCACACTGAAGCTTTCTTT. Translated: CASSSSGQGHTEAFF.